This T cell receptor beta chain derives from a study of cytomegalovirus exposure and HLA in healthy donors. Comments on this clone: Its antigen is unknown.

Study-wide findings and caveats: Later analysis associated a missense DCLRE1C variant with TCR beta V- and J-gene trimming.

In the PCR, 60 Vbeta and 13 Jbeta primers were used. The table came from immunoSEQ multiplex PCR; TCRdb's copy has only in-frame clones and leaves some out. The sample contains fewer than 120,000 clones, around 84% of which appear only once. Sequencing was carried out using PBMCs. The origin of this receptor is a woman in her twenties or thirties in good health and CMV-seronegative.

Here the CDR3 reads CAWRKRTGTSEPAYGYTF. CDR3 coding DNA: TGTGCCTGGAGAAAGCGGACAGGGACGTCTGAGCCGGCCTATGGCTACACCTTC. The chain uses TRBV30 and TRBJ1-2, with TRBD1 matching 8 bases. V was pared by 3 bases and J by 4 bases, with 19 bases of the junction left unmatched. Germline values: CDR1 GTSNPN, CDR2 SVGIG (reference sequence). The CDR3 is 18 amino acids.